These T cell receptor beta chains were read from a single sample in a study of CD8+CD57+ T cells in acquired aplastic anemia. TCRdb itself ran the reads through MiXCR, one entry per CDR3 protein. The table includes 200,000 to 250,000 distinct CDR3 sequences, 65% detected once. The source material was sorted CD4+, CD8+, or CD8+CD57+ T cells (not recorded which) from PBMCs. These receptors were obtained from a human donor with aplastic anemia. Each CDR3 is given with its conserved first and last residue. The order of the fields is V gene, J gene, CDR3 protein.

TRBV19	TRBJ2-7	CASSTTSGAYEQYF
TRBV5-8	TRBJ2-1	CASRDRDYNEQFF
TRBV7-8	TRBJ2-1	CASSKGQDNEQFF
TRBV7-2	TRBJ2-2	CASRPGRGKPGELFF
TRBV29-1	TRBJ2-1	CSATGTSGIFYEQFF
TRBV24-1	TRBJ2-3	CATREAGVSTDTQYF
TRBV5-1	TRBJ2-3	CASRSDGTDTQYF
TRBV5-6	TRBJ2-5	CASSPTGQETQYF
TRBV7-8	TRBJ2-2	CASSLGGFGELFF
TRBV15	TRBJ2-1	CATSRADRGLNEQFF
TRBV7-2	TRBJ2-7	CASSGRPGQGAEQYF
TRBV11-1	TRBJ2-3	CASSGTVGRADTQYF
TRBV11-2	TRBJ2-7	CASSLGFNIAYEQYF
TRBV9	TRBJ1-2	CASSVRGHGYTF
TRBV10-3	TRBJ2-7	CAITPDSGSYEQYF
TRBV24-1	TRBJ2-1	CATSDSVATAYNEQFF
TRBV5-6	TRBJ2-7	CASSSGGNEQYF
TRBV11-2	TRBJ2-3	CASSLDPQAGSSTQYF
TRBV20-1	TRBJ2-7	CSAMGSYSYEQYF
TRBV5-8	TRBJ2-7	CASSVDYSYEQYF
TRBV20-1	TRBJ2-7	CSASGLVTGYEQYF
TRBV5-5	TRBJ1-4	CASSLRGAEEKLFF
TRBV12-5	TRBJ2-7	CASGLTGVSYEQYF
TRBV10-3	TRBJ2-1	CAIRSGQGLNEQFF
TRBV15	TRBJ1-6	CATSNRGSGSPLHF
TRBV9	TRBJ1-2	CASSVGPGRNYGYTF
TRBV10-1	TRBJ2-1	CASSALSWRAGNEQFF
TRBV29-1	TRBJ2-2	CSVVGTNTGELFF
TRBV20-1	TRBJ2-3	CSALAGGWTDTQYF
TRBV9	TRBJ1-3	CASSGQGASSGNTIYF
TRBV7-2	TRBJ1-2	CASSLVWPGEGGYTF
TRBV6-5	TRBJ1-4	CASSYGTAINEKLFF
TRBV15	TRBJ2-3	CATSRVSHTDTQYF
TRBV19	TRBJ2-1	CASRGTGVGNEQFF
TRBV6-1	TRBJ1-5	CASSEAVEAMRGQPQHF
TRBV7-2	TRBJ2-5	CASSLMGVRETQYF
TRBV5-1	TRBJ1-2	CASSPYRDGTYGYTF
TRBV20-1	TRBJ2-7	CSASVASGSSEQYF
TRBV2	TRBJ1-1	CASSQDNTEAFF